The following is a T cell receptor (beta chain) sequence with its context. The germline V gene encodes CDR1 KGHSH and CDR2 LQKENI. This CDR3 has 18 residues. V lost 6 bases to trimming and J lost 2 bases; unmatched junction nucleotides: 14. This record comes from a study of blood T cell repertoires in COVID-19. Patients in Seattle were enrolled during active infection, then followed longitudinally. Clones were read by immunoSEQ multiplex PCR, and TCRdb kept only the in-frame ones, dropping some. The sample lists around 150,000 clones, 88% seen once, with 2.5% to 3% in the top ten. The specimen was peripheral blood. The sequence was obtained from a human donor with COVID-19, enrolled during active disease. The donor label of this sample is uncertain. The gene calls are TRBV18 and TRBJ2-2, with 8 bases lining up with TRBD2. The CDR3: CASSSLQSGGANTGELFF. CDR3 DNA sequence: TGTGCCAGCTCGTCCCTCCAATCCGGGGGGGCCAACACCGGGGAGCTGTTTTTT. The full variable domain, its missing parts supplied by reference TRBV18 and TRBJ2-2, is NAGVMQNPRHLVRRRGQEARLRCSPMKGHSHVYWYRQLPEEGLKFMVYLQKENIIDESGMPKERFSAEFPKEGPSILRIQQVVRGDSAAYFCASSSLQSGGANTGELFFGEGSRLTVL.